A selection of T cell receptor beta chains follows, all from one sample in a study of cytomegalovirus exposure and HLA in healthy donors. Profiled with immunoSEQ multiplex PCR; TCRdb holds only in-frame clones, not every one. The profile shows approximately 140,000 clones, roughly 76% of them singletons. The sample taken for sequencing was PBMCs. The receptors originated from a human donor in good health. Both conserved end residues are part of each CDR3. A D gene is named only where the DNA matches it firmly. Clone size is shown for a subset of rows, as once, few, many or a class of expanded clone.

.	TRBV28	TRBJ1-5	.	CASSVSNQPQHF	TGTGCCAGCAGCGTTAGCAATCAGCCCCAGCATTTT
.	TRBV27	TRBJ1-1	.	CASRVQRGQTNTEAFF	TGTGCCAGCAGGGTACAGCGAGGACAGACGAACACTGAAGCTTTCTTT
.	TRBV5-4	TRBJ1-4	.	CASSFMGRTEKLFF	TGTGCCAGCAGCTTTATGGGGCGGACTGAAAAACTGTTTTTT
.	TRBV11-3	TRBJ1-6	.	CASSTTGREPLHF	TGTGCCAGCAGCACTACAGGGAGGGAACCCCTCCACTTT
.	TRBV15	TRBJ1-1	few	CATSRDSRGDTEAFF	TGTGCCACCAGCAGAGATAGTCGGGGGGACACTGAAGCTTTCTTT
TRBD2	TRBV6-1	TRBJ2-3	.	CASRGLAWSDTQYF	TGTGCCAGCAGAGGACTAGCGTGGAGTGATACGCAGTATTTT
.	TRBV15	TRBJ2-1	.	CATSGEGHSSYNEQFF	TGTGCCACCAGCGGAGAGGGACACTCCTCCTACAATGAGCAGTTCTTC
TRBD2	TRBV5-1	TRBJ2-1	.	CASSGGLAAYNEQFF	TGCGCCAGCAGCGGAGGACTAGCGGCTTACAATGAGCAGTTCTTC
TRBD1	TRBV15	TRBJ1-1	few	CATSRETGTGNTEAFF	TGTGCCACCAGCAGAGAAACAGGGACAGGGAACACTGAAGCTTTCTTT
.	TRBV28	TRBJ1-4	.	CASSLGGAVNEKLFF	TGTGCCAGCAGTTTAGGGGGGGCAGTTAATGAAAAACTGTTTTTT
TRBD1	TRBV7-8	TRBJ2-7	.	CASTITGGASYEQYF	TGTGCCAGCACCATCACAGGGGGCGCCTCCTACGAGCAGTACTTC
.	TRBV7-9	TRBJ2-7	.	CASSPSRLGGYEQYF	TGTGCCAGCAGCCCAAGTCGGCTGGGGGGCTACGAGCAGTACTTC
.	TRBV23-1	TRBJ1-1	once	CASSQAALEETEAFF	TGCGCCAGCAGTCAAGCAGCGCTAGAAGAGACTGAAGCTTTCTTT
TRBD2	TRBV5-6	TRBJ2-3	.	CASSLLGAGGRVTDTQYF	TGTGCCAGCAGCTTGTTGGGAGCGGGGGGGCGGGTCACAGATACGCAGTATTTT
.	TRBV7-8	TRBJ1-1	once	CASSPGGAEAFF	TGTGCCAGCAGTCCGGGAGGCGCTGAAGCTTTCTTT
TRBD2	TRBV5-1	TRBJ2-1	.	CASSLTSGGPGNEQFF	TGCGCCAGCAGCTTGACTAGCGGGGGCCCCGGTAATGAGCAGTTCTTC
TRBD1	TRBV6-4	TRBJ1-5	.	CASSDANRGLNQPQHF	TGTGCCAGCAGTGATGCTAACAGGGGGTTGAATCAGCCCCAGCATTTT
TRBD2	TRBV7-3	TRBJ2-1	.	CASSLSFSGGEQFF	TGTGCCAGCAGCTTATCCTTTAGCGGGGGTGAGCAGTTCTTC
.	TRBV5-6	TRBJ1-5	.	CASSLWGAGGLNQPQHF	TGTGCCAGCAGCTTGTGGGGGGCCGGGGGGCTCAATCAGCCCCAGCATTTT
TRBD2	TRBV27	TRBJ2-1	.	CASRLLAGGPFNEQFF	TGTGCCAGCAGATTACTAGCGGGGGGGCCTTTCAATGAGCAGTTCTTC
.	TRBV5-1	TRBJ1-3	once	CASSLDGSSGNTIYF	TGCGCCAGCAGCTTGGACGGTTCCTCTGGAAACACCATATATTTT
TRBD2	TRBV15	TRBJ2-3	.	CATSREAGALDTQYF	TGTGCCACCAGCAGAGAGGCGGGAGCTTTAGATACGCAGTATTTT
.	TRBV2	TRBJ2-7	.	CASRPGGNEQYF	TGTGCCAGCAGGCCTGGGGGGAACGAGCAGTACTTC